The 29 T cell receptor beta chains given below trace back to one sample, sequenced in a study of shared clonotypes between healthy human individuals. Only in-frame clones appear in the TCRdb table, and some are missing; sequencing was by immunoSEQ multiplex PCR. The sample lists 2 million to 3 million clones, roughly nine tenths occurring once. The sequenced material came from naive CD4+ T cells sorted from blood. Subset here: CD45RA+ positively selected. The receptors derive from a man aged 18 to 30 in good health.

About this clone itself: The sample contains more than one DNA sequence encoding this CDR3. The J gene is TRBJ2-3, the V gene TRBV5-1, with a weak D call TRBD1 (6 bases). The V gene lost 3 bases and the J gene lost 2 bases, with 10 bases spanning the gap. The CDR3 runs 14 residues. Looked up from germline, CDR1 is SGHRS and CDR2 is YFSETQ. The CDR3 bases are TGCGCCAGCAGCTCAGGACAGCACACAGATACGCAGTATTTT. This sequence encodes CASSSGQHTDTQYF.

The CDR3 protein is CASRRDGGAGTEAFF. CDR3 bases: TGTGCCAGCCGCCGGGACGGAGGGGCGGGGACTGAAGCTTTCTTT. The chain employs TRBV2 and TRBJ1-1; a weak D match, TRBD1 (5 bases). The V end lost 8 bases, the J end lost 5 bases, and 21 bases lay between the germline ends. Germline CDR1 and CDR2: SNHLY and FYNNEI. The CDR3 sequence is 15 residues long. The whole variable domain, remainder taken from reference TRBV2 and TRBJ1-1, is EPEVTQTPSHQVTQMGQEVILRCVPISNHLYFYWYRQILGQKVEFLVSFYNNEISEKSEIFDDQFSVERPDGSNFTLKIRSTKLEDSAMYFCASRRDGGAGTEAFFGQGTRLTVV.

The genes are TRBV28 and TRBJ2-3; 10 nucleotides match TRBD2. With 4 bases clipped from V and 7 bases from J, the junction kept 11 bases outside the gene matches. CDR1 is MDHEN and CDR2 is SYDVKM in the germline V gene. CDR3 length: 16 residues. CDR3 loop: CASSSPGEAGGNTQYF. The CDR3 DNA is TGTGCCAGCAGTTCGCCAGGGGAAGCGGGGGGGAATACGCAGTATTTT.

This chain links TRBV6-6 with TRBJ1-3, with D maybe TRBD1 (6 bases). V gave up 7 bases and J gave up 0 bases, with 13 bases separating them. Germline CDR1 MNHNY, CDR2 SVGAGI (reference sequence). This CDR3 region has 15 residues. The CDR3 sequence: CASTPTGLSGNTIYF. DNA for the CDR3: TGTGCCAGCACCCCCACAGGGCTCTCTGGAAACACCATATATTTT.

The V and J genes are TRBV11-2 and TRBJ2-1; D not certain. CDR1 SGHAT and CDR2 FQNNGV come from the germline V gene. V was pared by 8 bases and J by 2 bases, with 16 bases between. There are 15 residues in the CDR3. CDR3 nucleotides: TGTGCCAGCGCCTTAGAGGTCGGGCCCTACAATGAGCAGTTCTTC. The encoded protein is CASALEVGPYNEQFF.

The chain employs TRBV5-6 and TRBJ2-1; 7 bases align to TRBD2. Per the germline V gene, CDR1 is SGHDT and CDR2 is YYEEEE. Germline trimming cut 2 bases from V and 5 bases from J; bases unmatched to any gene: 7. This CDR3 region has 15 residues. Here the CDR3 reads CASSFFESGNNEQFF. CDR3 coding DNA: TGTGCCAGCAGCTTTTTTGAAAGCGGGAACAATGAGCAGTTCTTC.

V and J are TRBV9 and TRBJ2-2, with D uncertain. V gave up 4 bases and J gave up 4 bases, with 11 bases separating them. CDR3 length equals 14 residues. CDR1 SGDLS and CDR2 YYNGEE come from the germline V gene. CDR3 residues: CASSPHSLTGELFF. The CDR3 coding sequence is TGTGCCAGCAGCCCGCACAGCCTCACCGGGGAGCTGTTTTTT.

V and J are TRBV30 and TRBJ2-5; D gene unclear. Near its end, the DNA agrees better with TRBJ2-7, so the J call may be wrong. Germline CDR1 reads GTSNPN; CDR2 reads SVGIG (reference sequence). The CDR3 length is 11 residues. The CDR3 coding sequence is TGTGCCTGGAGTGAGGGCTACGAGCAGTACTTC. It translates to CAWSEGYEQYF.

V and J are TRBV11-2 and TRBJ2-7, with 10 bases that match TRBD1. Germline trimming cut 8 bases from V and 5 bases from J; bases unmatched to any gene: 6. Germline assignment: CDR1 SGHAT and CDR2 FQNNGV. The CDR3 contains 13 residues. The CDR3 DNA reads as TGTGCCAGCCGCCGGGACAGGGGAAACGAGCAGTACTTC. Amino acids: CASRRDRGNEQYF.

A note on this clone: The sample has other DNA sequences that encode this CDR3 too. J is TRBJ1-4 and V is TRBV7-6; weak D call: TRBD1 (5 bases). The CDR3 totals 14 residues. The V end was cut by 1 base, the J end by 6 bases, with 9 bases between. Germline V gene lookup returns CDR1 SGHVS and CDR2 FNYEAQ. The CDR3 DNA reads as TGTGCCAGCAGCTTAGGGAGAGGGGATGAAAAACTGTTTTTT. This codes for CASSLGRGDEKLFF.

The chain has TRBV7-2 and TRBJ2-7; the D gene is possibly TRBD2 (7 bases). V lost 1 base and J 3 bases, leaving 19 bases between the germline ends. The CDR3 contains 17 residues. The germline gives CDR1 SGHTA, CDR2 FQGNSA. CDR3 loop: CASSLVAGAVRSYEQYF. CDR3 coding DNA: TGTGCCAGCAGCTTAGTTGCGGGGGCGGTGAGAAGCTACGAGCAGTACTTC.

This clone was seen only once. V is TRBV11-2 and J is TRBJ2-2; 9 bases line up with TRBD2. J gave up 5 bases and V 1 base, and 5 bases lay outside the gene matches. Germline CDR1 and CDR2: SGHAT and FQNNGV. The CDR3 is made up of 16 amino acids. CDR3 in DNA: TGTGCCAGCAGCTTAGGGTATACTAGCGGGACCGGGGAGCTGTTTTTT. This gives the protein CASSLGYTSGTGELFF.

This clone appeared once. The chain recombines TRBV28 with TRBJ2-5, with 14 bases aligning to TRBD2. The length of the CDR3 is 15 residues. V lost 10 bases, J lost 5 bases, and 9 bases stayed unmatched. In germline, CDR1 is MDHEN, CDR2 SYDVKM. CDR3 residues: CAIGTSGGPRETQYF. The DNA for the CDR3 is TGTGCCATAGGGACTAGCGGGGGCCCCCGGGAGACCCAGTACTTC.

This clone was picked up a small number of times. The rearrangement links TRBV9 to TRBJ1-6; D is unresolved. The ends were cut back, 1 base at V and 10 bases at J, with 18 bases in the middle. Per the germline V gene, CDR1 is SGDLS and CDR2 is YYNGEE. The CDR3 spans 16 residues. In DNA, the CDR3 is TGTGCCAGCAGCGTAAACCCCCTCGGGGAGGCGTCACCCCTCCACTTT. Encoded protein: CASSVNPLGEASPLHF.

The sample holds a few counts of this clone. J is TRBJ1-1 and V is TRBV29-1; D is uncertain. The germline V gene encodes CDR1 SQVTM and CDR2 ANQGSEA. Trimming shortened V by 4 bases and J by 2 bases, and 8 bases separated the two germline ends. CDR3 size: 12 residues. The CDR3 reads CSVGNRNTEAFF. CDR3 coding DNA: TGCAGCGTTGGGAACAGAAACACTGAAGCTTTCTTT.

This clone was seen a single time. The chain has TRBV10-1 and TRBJ2-5; D remains unclear. CDR3 length: 13 residues. V shed 6 bases and J shed 2 bases, with 10 bases lying between them. Germline loops: CDR1 WNHNN, CDR2 SYGVQD (reference sequence). The CDR3 loop is CASSPRVQETQYF. The CDR3, as DNA: TGCGCCAGCAGCCCTCGGGTACAAGAGACCCAGTACTTC.

A remark on this clone: Other DNA sequences within the sample encode an identical CDR3. DNA of the CDR3: TGCGCCAGCAGCCTTGATCGGGCAACTAATGAAAAACTGTTTTTT. It is translated as CASSLDRATNEKLFF. The chain links TRBV5-1 to TRBJ1-4; no definite D call. CDR3 length equals 15 residues. Trimming removed 4 bases from V and 0 bases from J, with 10 bases in between. In germline, CDR1 is SGHRS, CDR2 YFSETQ. Filled out from reference TRBV5-1 and TRBJ1-4, the complete variable domain reads KAGVTQTPRYLIKTRGQQVTLSCSPISGHRSVSWYQQTPGQGLQFLFEYFSETQRNKGNFPGRFSGRQFSNSRSEMNVSTLELGDSALYLCASSLDRATNEKLFFGSGTQLSVL.

V is TRBV4-3 and J is TRBJ2-5; possible D gene TRBD1, 7 bases. The length of the CDR3 is 14 residues. Deletions cut 0 bases from V and 5 bases from J, with 10 bases between. Per the germline V gene, CDR1 is LGHNA and CDR2 is YSLEER. The CDR3 here is CASSQDSGGETQYF. The CDR3 DNA is TGCGCCAGCAGCCAAGATTCAGGGGGGGAGACCCAGTACTTC.

The V gene is TRBV6-5, the J gene TRBJ1-2; 8 bases line up with TRBD1. The V segment lost 4 bases and the J segment 6 bases; nucleotides outside the gene matches: 10. Per the germline V gene, CDR1 is MNHEY and CDR2 is SVGAGI. This CDR3 is built from 15 residues. CDR3 in DNA: TGTGCCAGCAGTTCCCCGTTTCAGGGGGCGAATGGCTACACCTTC. It is translated as CASSSPFQGANGYTF.

This rearrangement joins TRBV6-6 to TRBJ2-7; TRBD2 matches 7 bases. CDR1 is MNHNY, CDR2 SVGAGI, per germline (reference sequence). The V and J ends lost 3 bases and 1 base, in that order; junction bases with no gene match: 9. The CDR3 covers 16 residues. CDR3 DNA: TGTGCCAGCAGTTATTCCCGCGGGAGTAAGTCCTACGAGCAGTACTTC. Protein sequence: CASSYSRGSKSYEQYF.

The gene calls are TRBV6-1 and TRBJ1-1; possibly TRBD1 for D (6 bases). CDR3 length: 14 residues. Trimming took off 1 base at V and 3 bases at J, with 9 bases between the two ends. CDR1 MNHNS and CDR2 SASEGT come from the germline V gene. The DNA of the CDR3 is TGTGCCAGCAGTGAAGGGGACATTTACACTGAAGCTTTCTTT. It specifies CASSEGDIYTEAFF.

The rearrangement links TRBV10-1 to TRBJ2-2; either TRBD1 or TRBD2 may fit D (5 bases each). The CDR3 spans 19 residues. Trimming took off 2 bases at V and 7 bases at J, with 26 bases between the two ends. Germline V gives CDR1 WNHNN, CDR2 SYGVQD (reference sequence). CDR3 sequence: CASSEGGVPGFLRDGELFF. The DNA of the CDR3 is TGCGCCAGCAGTGAGGGGGGAGTTCCGGGCTTCCTCCGGGACGGGGAGCTGTTTTTT.

The CDR3 sequence: CASTGAGPNSYEQYF. CDR3 sequence (DNA): TGTGCCTCGACCGGAGCGGGACCCAACTCCTACGAGCAGTACTTC. The chain recombines TRBV10-3 with TRBJ2-7, with 7 bases lining up with TRBD2. Germline trimming cut 11 bases from V and 0 bases from J; bases unmatched to any gene: 13. This CDR3 has 15 residues. From germline, CDR1 is ENHRY and CDR2 SYGVKD.

As concerns this clone: Other DNA sequences of this sample code for an identical CDR3. The chain employs TRBV5-4 and TRBJ2-7; D might be TRBD1 (6 bases). CDR3 length equals 13 residues. Deletions cut 4 bases from V and 3 bases from J, with 11 bases between. The germline CDR1 and CDR2 sequences are SGHNT and YYREEE (reference sequence). In nucleotides, the CDR3 is TGTGCCAGCAGCCTCAAGACAGGCTACGAGCAGTACTTC. This translates into CASSLKTGYEQYF. The variable domain in full, with the rest retrieved from reference TRBV5-4 and TRBJ2-7, is ETGVTQSPTHLIKTRGQQVTLRCSSQSGHNTVSWYQQALGQGPQFIFQYYREEENGRGNFPPRFSGLQFPNYSSELNVNALELDDSALYLCASSLKTGYEQYFGPGTRLTVT.

The chain uses TRBV25-1 and TRBJ2-7; TRBD1 aligns across 7 bases. The V gene end was trimmed by 3 bases and the J gene end by 5 bases; junction bases not matched to a gene: 7. Germline values: CDR1 MGHDK, CDR2 SYGVNS. The CDR3 is 14 amino acids. The CDR3 DNA reads as TGTGCCAGCAGTGAGACAGGGCCAGGGAACGAGCAGTACTTC. Translating gives CASSETGPGNEQYF.

The chain combines TRBV27 with TRBJ2-4, with 16 bases that match TRBD2. The CDR3 covers 21 residues. Germline loops: CDR1 MNHEY, CDR2 SMNVEV (reference sequence). V trimming: 2 bases; J trimming: 2 bases; junction bases outside the gene matches: 12. CDR3 bases: TGTGCCAGCAGTTTACTCGGGACTAGCGGGAGGGCCAGGTCGACCAAAAACATTCAGTACTTC. Protein sequence: CASSLLGTSGRARSTKNIQYF.

This chain connects TRBV25-1 to TRBJ1-5, with a possible D match to TRBD1 (5 bases). CDR3 size: 13 residues. CDR1 is MGHDK and CDR2 is SYGVNS in the germline V gene. V was shortened by 3 bases and J by 6 bases, with 9 bases between the two germline ends. CDR3 coding DNA: TGTGCCAGCAGTGAGACAGTAAGTCAGCCCCAGCATTTT. It yields the protein CASSETVSQPQHF.

The chain has TRBV27 and TRBJ1-4; TRBD1 matches at 7 bases. There are 15 residues in the CDR3. With 6 bases clipped from V and 4 bases from J, the junction kept 8 bases outside the gene matches. Germline V lookup: CDR1 MNHEY, CDR2 SMNVEV (reference sequence). CDR3 in amino acids: CASSDAGTVNEKLFF. In DNA, the CDR3 is TGTGCCAGCAGCGATGCCGGGACAGTTAATGAAAAACTGTTTTTT.

Worth noting for this clone: This specimen includes other DNA sequences encoding the same CDR3. This sequence joins TRBV5-8 and TRBJ2-6; D gene unclear. The CDR3 runs 15 residues. Germline V gene data show CDR1 as SGHTS and CDR2 as YDEGEE. Trimming removed 0 bases at V and 4 bases at J, with 8 bases between. The CDR3 loop is CASSLEGSGANVLTF. CDR3 DNA: TGTGCCAGCAGCTTGGAAGGGTCAGGGGCCAACGTCCTGACTTTC.